A selection of T cell receptor beta chains follows, all from one sample in a study of patients and donors after allogeneic stem cell transplantation. Each CDR3 protein is one row after TCRdb ran MiXCR on the RT-PCR reads. The sample lists about a million distinct CDR3 sequences, roughly 17% occurring once. Sample: blood, either unsorted or a sorted T cell fraction (not recorded which). These receptors were obtained from a human donor who was either an allogeneic HSCT recipient or a stem cell or donor lymphocyte infusion donor (not recorded which). It is not recorded whose cells these are; they may come from a transplant donor. The CDR3 runs from the conserved cysteine through the conserved F or W. The D gene is left open where the match is weak. Not every row has a clone size; where given, it reads once, few, many or a size class.

v_gene,d_gene,j_gene,abundance,CDR3aa,CDR3nt
TRBV16,.,TRBJ1-2,few,CASSQSVTAYGYTF,TGTGCCAGCAGCCAATCGGTCACAGCCTATGGCTACACCTTC
TRBV20-1,.,TRBJ2-7,.,CSARDSARVYEQYF,TGCAGTGCTAGAGATTCGGCCCGGGTGTACGAGCAGTACTTC
TRBV12-3/TRBV12-4,.,TRBJ2-3,.,CASSSSVADTDTQYF,TGTGCCAGCAGTTCTTCCGTAGCGGACACAGATACGCAGTATTTT
TRBV4-1,.,TRBJ2-3,few,CASAKVQGLGGPLTDTQYF,TGCGCCAGCGCCAAGGTACAGGGGTTAGGGGGGCCTCTGACAGATACGCAGTATTTT
TRBV2,TRBD1,TRBJ2-7,few,CASRVGQGAYEQYF,TGTGCCAGCAGGGTGGGACAGGGGGCCTACGAGCAGTACTTC
TRBV28,TRBD1,TRBJ1-5,few,CASSGQGRKSNQPQHF,TGTGCCAGCAGCGGACAGGGGAGGAAGAGCAATCAGCCCCAGCATTTT
TRBV10-3,TRBD2,TRBJ2-7,.,CAISERLAGGREQYF,TGTGCCATCAGTGAGCGGTTAGCGGGAGGTCGAGAGCAGTACTTC
TRBV5-1,.,TRBJ2-1,.,CASSLKIAAPWYDEQFF,TGCGCCAGCAGCTTGAAGATTGCAGCCCCCTGGTACGATGAGCAGTTCTTC
TRBV3-1,.,TRBJ2-1,.,CASSQEWRPYNEQFF,TGTGCCAGCAGCCAGGAGTGGCGCCCCTACAATGAGCAGTTCTTC
TRBV11-2,.,TRBJ2-3,few,CASSFGDWTRPWTDTQYF,TGTGCCAGCAGCTTCGGGGACTGGACACGTCCGTGGACAGATACGCAGTATTTT
TRBV7-2,TRBD1,TRBJ2-7,.,CASSLIQGAGYEQYF,TGTGCCAGCAGCCTAATACAGGGGGCTGGCTACGAGCAGTACTTC
TRBV9,.,TRBJ2-1,few,CASSVGIEGSSYNEQFF,TGTGCCAGCAGCGTAGGGATAGAGGGCAGCTCCTACAATGAGCAGTTCTTC
TRBV7-8,TRBD1,TRBJ1-4,.,CASSSRVRGQGRYEKLFF,TGTGCCAGCAGCTCCCGGGTCAGGGGGCAGGGTCGTTACGAAAAACTGTTTTTT
TRBV6-5,.,TRBJ1-2,few,CASSYSGALLFYGYTF,TGTGCCAGCAGTTACAGCGGGGCCTTACTCTTCTATGGCTACACCTTC
TRBV21-1,.,TRBJ2-7,.,CANKGWQGKVHSSYEQYF,TGTGCCAACAAGGGATGGCAGGGGAAGGTTCATAGCTCCTACGAGCAGTACTTC
TRBV4-1,TRBD2,TRBJ2-3,few,CASRRLAGVVDTQYF,TGCGCCAGCAGAAGACTAGCGGGAGTGGTAGATACGCAGTATTTT
TRBV30,.,TRBJ1-2,.,CASPGDPFNYGYTF,TGTGCCTCTCCGGGGGACCCCTTTAACTATGGCTACACCTTC
TRBV10-2,TRBD1,TRBJ2-7,few,CASMDRGLYEQYF,TGCGCCAGCATGGACAGGGGGCTGTACGAGCAGTACTTC
TRBV21-1,.,TRBJ1-2,few,CASSKAQDRGYGYTF,TGTGCCAGCAGCAAAGCGCAGGACAGAGGATATGGCTACACCTTC
TRBV20-1,TRBD2,TRBJ2-1,.,CSARLPRGLTGGPYNEQFF,TGCAGTGCTAGATTGCCCCGGGGCTTAACGGGAGGTCCCTACAATGAGCAGTTCTTC
TRBV4-3,.,TRBJ2-5,.,CASSQVNGRKETQYF,TGCGCCAGCAGCCAAGTTAATGGAAGAAAAGAGACCCAGTACTTC
TRBV3-1,.,TRBJ2-2,few,CASSPATGFVHGELFF,TGTGCCAGCAGCCCGGCTACGGGGTTCGTACACGGGGAGCTGTTTTTT
TRBV3-1,.,TRBJ2-7,.,CASSQVQFEQYF,TGTGCCAGCAGCCAAGTCCAGTTTGAGCAGTACTTC
TRBV6-2/TRBV6-3,.,TRBJ1-5,.,CASSLTDTGFGQPQHF,TGTGCCAGCAGCCTCACCGACACAGGGTTTGGCCAGCCCCAGCATTTT
TRBV5-6,TRBD1,TRBJ1-2,few,CASSPQGIYGYTF,TGTGCCAGCAGTCCACAGGGGATCTATGGCTACACCTTC
TRBV29-1,TRBD2,TRBJ2-2,.,CSVEDRASGSIGELFF,TGCAGCGTTGAAGATCGGGCTAGCGGGAGCATCGGGGAGCTGTTTTTT
TRBV27,.,TRBJ2-2,.,CASSWGQLNTGELFF,TGTGCCAGCAGCTGGGGACAATTGAACACCGGGGAGCTGTTTTTT
TRBV20-1,.,TRBJ2-7,many,CSVPPRGPPSYEQYF,TGCAGTGTTCCCCCCCGGGGCCCACCTAGCTACGAGCAGTACTTC
TRBV29-1,TRBD1,TRBJ1-1,.,CSVVGRGRAEAFF,TGCAGCGTTGTAGGCAGGGGGCGGGCTGAAGCTTTCTTT
TRBV30,TRBD1,TRBJ1-5,.,CACRRGQGQPQHF,TGTGCCTGTCGCAGGGGGCAGGGTCAGCCCCAGCATTTT
TRBV20-1,TRBD1,TRBJ2-7,few,CSALGQDSYEQYF,TGCAGTGCTTTAGGACAGGATTCCTACGAGCAGTACTTC
TRBV6-5,.,TRBJ2-3,few,CASSYGQTPDTQYF,TGTGCCAGCAGTTACGGACAGACACCAGATACGCAGTATTTT
TRBV20-1,TRBD1,TRBJ2-4,.,CSANRQGPQNIQYF,TGCAGTGCTAACCGACAGGGTCCCCAAAACATTCAGTACTTC
TRBV2,.,TRBJ2-1,few,CASKESYPGEQFF,TGTGCCAGCAAGGAGTCGTACCCCGGTGAGCAGTTCTTC
TRBV9,.,TRBJ2-2,.,CASSVGGTLAAGELFF,TGTGCCAGCAGCGTAGGAGGGACTTTGGCGGCCGGGGAGCTGTTTTTT
TRBV12-3/TRBV12-4,.,TRBJ2-1,.,CASSSGSIRSYNEQFF,TGTGCCAGCAGTTCCGGGTCGATCCGCTCCTACAATGAGCAGTTCTTC
TRBV4-2,.,TRBJ1-1,many,CASSQETANTEAFF,TGTGCCAGCAGCCAAGAGACTGCGAACACTGAAGCTTTCTTT
TRBV5-1,.,TRBJ1-2,few,CASSLVGRDGYTF,TGCGCCAGCAGCTTGGTTGGCAGGGATGGCTACACCTTC
TRBV5-6,TRBD2,TRBJ2-5,.,CASSLGRSTSGSSRTQYF,TGTGCCAGCAGCTTGGGACGGTCGACTAGCGGGAGTAGTAGGACCCAGTACTTC
TRBV3-1,.,TRBJ1-1,.,CASSPREYEAFF,TGTGCCAGCAGCCCCCGGGAGTATGAAGCTTTCTTT
TRBV6-2/TRBV6-3,.,TRBJ2-2,.,CASSSGGANTGELFF,TGTGCCAGCAGTTCCGGCGGGGCGAACACCGGGGAGCTGTTTTTT
TRBV30,.,TRBJ1-3,.,CAWTTGFGINTIYF,TGTGCCTGGACCACAGGGTTTGGGATAAACACCATATATTTT
TRBV6-5,.,TRBJ2-1,.,CASSYESNLRNEQFF,TGTGCCAGCAGTTACGAATCTAACTTACGGAATGAGCAGTTCTTC
TRBV5-1,.,TRBJ2-5,.,CASSFPPQETQYF,TGCGCCAGCAGCTTTCCCCCACAAGAGACCCAGTACTTC
TRBV5-1,.,TRBJ1-3,many,CASSLGRTLTSGNTIYF,TGCGCCAGCAGCTTGGGACGGACTCTTACCTCTGGAAACACCATATATTTT
TRBV6-1,TRBD2,TRBJ2-3,many,CASSERGRADTQYF,TGTGCCAGCAGTGAACGGGGGAGGGCAGATACGCAGTATTTT